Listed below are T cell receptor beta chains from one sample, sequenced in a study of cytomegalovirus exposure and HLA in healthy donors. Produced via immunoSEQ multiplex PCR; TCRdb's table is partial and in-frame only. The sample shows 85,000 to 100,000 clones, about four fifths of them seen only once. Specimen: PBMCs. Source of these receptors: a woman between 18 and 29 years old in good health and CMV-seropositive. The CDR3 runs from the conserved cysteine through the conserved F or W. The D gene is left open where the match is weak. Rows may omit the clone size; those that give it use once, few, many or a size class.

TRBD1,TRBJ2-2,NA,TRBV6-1,CATRNTGANTGELFF,TGTGCCACCCGAAATACAGGGGCCAACACCGGGGAGCTGTTTTTT
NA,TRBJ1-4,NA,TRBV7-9,CASSEGGINEKLFF,TGTGCCAGCAGCGAAGGGGGAATTAATGAAAAACTGTTTTTT
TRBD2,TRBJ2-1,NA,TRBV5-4,CASSSSGRARNEQFF,TGTGCCAGCAGTTCTAGCGGGAGGGCTAGGAATGAGCAGTTCTTC
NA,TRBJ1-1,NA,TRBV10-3,CAISESTTGGTEAFF,TGTGCCATCAGTGAGTCGACTACGGGTGGCACTGAAGCTTTCTTT
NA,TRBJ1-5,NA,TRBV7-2,CASSLAAGGNQPQHF,TGTGCCAGCAGCTTAGCAGCAGGGGGCAATCAGCCCCAGCATTTT
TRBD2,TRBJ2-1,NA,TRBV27,CASIGSGRRGNEQFF,TGTGCCAGCATCGGGAGCGGGAGGAGGGGCAATGAGCAGTTCTTC
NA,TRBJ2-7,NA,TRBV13,CASSSRVIGPEQYF,TGTGCCAGCAGCTCCAGGGTAATAGGGCCCGAGCAGTACTTC
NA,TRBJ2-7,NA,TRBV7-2,CASSPTIASYEQYF,TGTGCCAGCAGCCCCACGATAGCCTCCTACGAGCAGTACTTC
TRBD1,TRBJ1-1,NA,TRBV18,CASSPRGQGGTEAFF,TGTGCCAGCTCACCACGGGGACAGGGGGGCACTGAAGCTTTCTTT
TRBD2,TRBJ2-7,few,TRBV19,CASGDGGGSRYEQYF,TGTGCCAGCGGCGACGGTGGCGGGAGCCGGTACGAGCAGTACTTC
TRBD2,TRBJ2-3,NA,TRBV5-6,CASSFGHGLADTDTQYF,TGTGCCAGCAGCTTCGGCCACGGACTAGCGGACACAGATACGCAGTATTTT
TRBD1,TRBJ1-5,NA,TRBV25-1,CASSEGTGGVNQPQHF,TGTGCCAGCAGTGAAGGTACAGGGGGCGTCAATCAGCCCCAGCATTTT
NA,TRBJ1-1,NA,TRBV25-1,CASRGRGGTEAFF,TGTGCCAGCAGAGGTAGGGGGGGCACTGAAGCTTTCTTT
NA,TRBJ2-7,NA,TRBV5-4,CASSSGTGVQYEQYF,TGTGCCAGCAGCTCGGGGACTGGGGTACAGTACGAGCAGTACTTC
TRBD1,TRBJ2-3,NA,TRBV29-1,CSVVPTGGTDTQYF,TGCAGCGTTGTCCCGACAGGGGGCACAGATACGCAGTATTTT
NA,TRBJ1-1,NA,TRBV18,CASSYSANTEAFF,TGTGCCAGCTCCTACAGTGCAAACACTGAAGCTTTCTTT
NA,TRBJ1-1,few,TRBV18,CASSPPGGQYTEAFF,TGTGCCAGCTCACCACCGGGTGGGCAGTACACTGAAGCTTTCTTT
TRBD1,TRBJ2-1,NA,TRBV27,CASRSYRDRADEQFF,TGTGCCAGCAGGTCGTACCGGGACAGGGCGGATGAGCAGTTCTTC
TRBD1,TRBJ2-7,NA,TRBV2,CASIWGQGAPEQYF,TGTGCCAGCATCTGGGGACAGGGGGCTCCTGAGCAGTACTTC
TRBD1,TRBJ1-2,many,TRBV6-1,CASAGQISGYTF,TGTGCCAGCGCGGGACAGATATCGGGCTACACCTTC
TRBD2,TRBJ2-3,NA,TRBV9,CASSVSPHQLAGVPDTQYF,TGTGCCAGCAGCGTAAGTCCCCACCAACTAGCGGGGGTCCCAGATACGCAGTATTTT
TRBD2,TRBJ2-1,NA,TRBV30,CAWSKLAGGSYNEQFF,TGTGCCTGGAGTAAATTAGCGGGAGGCTCCTACAATGAGCAGTTCTTC
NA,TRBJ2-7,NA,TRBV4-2,CASSQDPAPGPYEQYF,TGTGCCAGCAGCCAAGATCCGGCGCCTGGGCCCTACGAGCAGTACTTC
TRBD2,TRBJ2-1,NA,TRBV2,CASSGAGGPFNEQFF,TGTGCCAGCAGCGGGGCGGGAGGGCCCTTCAATGAGCAGTTCTTC
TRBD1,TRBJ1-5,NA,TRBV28,CASSTGTGGIKPQHF,TGTGCCAGCAGTACCGGGACAGGGGGCATTAAGCCCCAGCATTTT
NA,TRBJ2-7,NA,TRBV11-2,CASSKLRGRDYEQYF,TGTGCCAGCAGCAAACTCAGGGGTCGAGACTACGAGCAGTACTTC
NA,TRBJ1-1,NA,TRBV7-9,CASSDRDPGNTEAFF,TGTGCCAGCAGCGACCGGGATCCTGGGAACACTGAAGCTTTCTTT
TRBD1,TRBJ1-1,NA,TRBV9,CASSVSSGTGAFF,TGTGCCAGCAGCGTTTCGAGCGGGACAGGCGCTTTCTTT
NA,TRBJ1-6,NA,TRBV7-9,CASSATVYSPLHF,TGTGCCAGCAGCGCCACGGTTTATTCACCCCTCCACTTT
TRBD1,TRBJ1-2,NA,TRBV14,CASSLGTGDGYTF,TGTGCCAGCAGCCTAGGGACAGGGGATGGCTACACCTTC
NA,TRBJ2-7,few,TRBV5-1,CASSLRSSSYEQYF,TGCGCCAGCAGCTTGAGGAGTAGCTCCTACGAGCAGTACTTC
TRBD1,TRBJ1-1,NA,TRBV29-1,CSVQGQRNTEAFF,TGCAGCGTCCAGGGACAGAGGAACACTGAAGCTTTCTTT
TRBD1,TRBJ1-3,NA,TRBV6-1,CASSEGLGTGIYF,TGTGCCAGCAGTGAAGGTCTCGGGACAGGAATATATTTT
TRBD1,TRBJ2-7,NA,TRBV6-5,CASSLDRVSSEQYF,TGTGCCAGCAGTTTAGACAGGGTATCATCCGAGCAGTACTTC
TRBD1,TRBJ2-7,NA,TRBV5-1,CASSPGQGASYEQYF,TGCGCCAGCAGCCCCGGACAGGGGGCCTCCTACGAGCAGTACTTC